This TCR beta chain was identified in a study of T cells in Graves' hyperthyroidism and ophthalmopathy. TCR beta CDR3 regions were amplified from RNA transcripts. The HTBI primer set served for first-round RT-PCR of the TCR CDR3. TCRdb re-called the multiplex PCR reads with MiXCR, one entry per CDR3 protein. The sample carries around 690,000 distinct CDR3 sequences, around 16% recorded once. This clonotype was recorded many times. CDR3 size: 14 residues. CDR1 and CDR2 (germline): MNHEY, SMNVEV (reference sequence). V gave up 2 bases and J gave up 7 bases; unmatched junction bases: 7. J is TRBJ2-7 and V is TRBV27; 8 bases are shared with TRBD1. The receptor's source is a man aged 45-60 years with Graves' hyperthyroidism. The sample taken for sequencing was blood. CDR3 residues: CASSLTGTGIEQYF. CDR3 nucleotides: TGTGCCAGCAGTTTAACAGGGACAGGCATTGAGCAGTACTTC.